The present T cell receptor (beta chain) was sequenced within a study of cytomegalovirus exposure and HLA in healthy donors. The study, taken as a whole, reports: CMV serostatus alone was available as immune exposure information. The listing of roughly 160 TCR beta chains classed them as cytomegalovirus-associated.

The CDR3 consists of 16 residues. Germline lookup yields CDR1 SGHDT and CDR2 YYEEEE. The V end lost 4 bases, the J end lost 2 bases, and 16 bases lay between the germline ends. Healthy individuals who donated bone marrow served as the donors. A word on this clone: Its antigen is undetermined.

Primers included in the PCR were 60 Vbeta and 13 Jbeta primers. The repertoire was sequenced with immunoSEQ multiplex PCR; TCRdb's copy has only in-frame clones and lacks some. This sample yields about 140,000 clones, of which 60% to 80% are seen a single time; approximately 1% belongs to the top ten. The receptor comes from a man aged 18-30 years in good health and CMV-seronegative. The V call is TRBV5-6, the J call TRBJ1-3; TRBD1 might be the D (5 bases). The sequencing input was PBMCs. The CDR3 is CASSPARDYTGNTIYF. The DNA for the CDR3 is TGTGCCAGCAGCCCAGCCCGGGACTACACTGGAAACACCATATATTTT.